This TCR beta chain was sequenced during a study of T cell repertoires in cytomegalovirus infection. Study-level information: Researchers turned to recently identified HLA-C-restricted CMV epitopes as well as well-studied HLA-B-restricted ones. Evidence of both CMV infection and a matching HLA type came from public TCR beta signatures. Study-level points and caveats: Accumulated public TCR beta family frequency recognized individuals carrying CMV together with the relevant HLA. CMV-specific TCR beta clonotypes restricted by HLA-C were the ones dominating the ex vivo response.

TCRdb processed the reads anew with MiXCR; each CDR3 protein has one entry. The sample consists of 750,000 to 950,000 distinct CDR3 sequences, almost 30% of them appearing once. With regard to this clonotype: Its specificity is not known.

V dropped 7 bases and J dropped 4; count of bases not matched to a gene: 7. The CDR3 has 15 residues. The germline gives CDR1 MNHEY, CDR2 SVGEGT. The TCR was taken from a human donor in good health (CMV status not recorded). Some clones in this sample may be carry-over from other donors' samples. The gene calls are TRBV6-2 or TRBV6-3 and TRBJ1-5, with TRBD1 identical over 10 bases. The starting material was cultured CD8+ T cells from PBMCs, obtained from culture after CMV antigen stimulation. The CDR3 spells CASTRDRGPNQPQHF. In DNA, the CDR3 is TGTGCCAGCACCAGGGACAGGGGCCCAAATCAGCCCCAGCATTTT.